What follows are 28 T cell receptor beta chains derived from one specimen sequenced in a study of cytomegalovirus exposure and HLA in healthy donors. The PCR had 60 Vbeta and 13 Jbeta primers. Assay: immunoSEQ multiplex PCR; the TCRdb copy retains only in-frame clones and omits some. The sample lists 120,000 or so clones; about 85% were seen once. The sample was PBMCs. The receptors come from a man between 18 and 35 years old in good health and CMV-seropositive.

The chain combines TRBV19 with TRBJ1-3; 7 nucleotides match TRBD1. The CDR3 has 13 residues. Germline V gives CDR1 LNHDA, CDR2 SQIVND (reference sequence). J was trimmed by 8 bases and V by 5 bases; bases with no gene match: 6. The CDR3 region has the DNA TGTGCCAGTAGTCCGGGACAGAGGGACACCATATATTTT. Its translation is CASSPGQRDTIYF.

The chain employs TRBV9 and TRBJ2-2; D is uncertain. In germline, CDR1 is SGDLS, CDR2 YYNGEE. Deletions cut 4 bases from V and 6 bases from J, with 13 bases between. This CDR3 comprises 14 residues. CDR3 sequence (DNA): TGTGCCAGCAGCCACGGCAGGATAGCCGGGGAGCTGTTTTTT. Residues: CASSHGRIAGELFF.

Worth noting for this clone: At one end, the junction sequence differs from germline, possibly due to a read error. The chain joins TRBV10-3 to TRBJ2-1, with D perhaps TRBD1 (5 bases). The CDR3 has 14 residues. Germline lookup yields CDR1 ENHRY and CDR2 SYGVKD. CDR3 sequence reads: CASSYDSSYNEQFF. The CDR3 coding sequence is TGTGCCAGCAGTTACGACAGCTCCTACAATGAGCAGTTCTTC.

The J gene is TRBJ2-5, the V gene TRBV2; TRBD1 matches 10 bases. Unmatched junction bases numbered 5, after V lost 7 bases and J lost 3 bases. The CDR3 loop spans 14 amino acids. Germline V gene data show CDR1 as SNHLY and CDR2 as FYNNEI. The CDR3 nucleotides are TGTGCCAGCAAAAGGACAGGGGGTGAAGAGACCCAGTACTTC. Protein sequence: CASKRTGGEETQYF.

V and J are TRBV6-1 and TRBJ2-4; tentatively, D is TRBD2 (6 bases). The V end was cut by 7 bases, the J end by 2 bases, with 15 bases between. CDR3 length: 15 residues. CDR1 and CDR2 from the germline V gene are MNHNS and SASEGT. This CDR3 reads CASTGVMGSKNIQYF. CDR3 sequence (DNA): TGTGCCAGCACGGGGGTGATGGGCTCCAAAAACATTCAGTACTTC.

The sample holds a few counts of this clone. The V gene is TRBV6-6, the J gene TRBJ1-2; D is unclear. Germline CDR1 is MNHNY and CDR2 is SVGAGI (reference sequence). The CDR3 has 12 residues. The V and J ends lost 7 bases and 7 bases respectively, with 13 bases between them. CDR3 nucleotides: TGTGCCAGCACCACGGGAGGTTCTGGCTACACCTTC. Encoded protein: CASTTGGSGYTF.

CDR3 sequence: CASSIGGDRGSGSYGYTF. The CDR3 DNA reads as TGTGCCAGTAGTATAGGAGGGGACAGGGGATCTGGTAGCTATGGCTACACCTTC. The gene calls are TRBV19 and TRBJ1-2; 10 positions match TRBD1. CDR1 and CDR2 from the germline V gene are LNHDA and SQIVND (reference sequence). The CDR3 has 18 residues. Losses at the gene ends were 1 base for V and 4 bases for J; bases not matched to a gene: 12.

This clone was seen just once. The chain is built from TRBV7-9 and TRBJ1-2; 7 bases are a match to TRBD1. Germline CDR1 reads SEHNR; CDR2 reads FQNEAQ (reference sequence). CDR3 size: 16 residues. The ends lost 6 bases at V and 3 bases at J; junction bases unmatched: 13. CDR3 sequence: CASSPHPGTVHYGYTF. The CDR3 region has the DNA TGTGCCAGCAGTCCTCACCCCGGGACAGTGCACTATGGCTACACCTTC. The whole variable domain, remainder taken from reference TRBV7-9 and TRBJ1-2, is DTGVSQNPRHKITKRGQNVTFRCDPISEHNRLYWYRQTLGQGPEFLTYFQNEAQLEKSRLLSDRFSAERPKGSFSTLEIQRTEQGDSAMYLCASSPHPGTVHYGYTFGSGTRLTVV.

The CDR3 nucleotides are TGTGCCAGCAGTTACGCTACCGGGACAGAATATGGCTACACCTTC. Protein: CASSYATGTEYGYTF. The V gene is TRBV6-6, the J gene TRBJ1-2; TRBD1 matches 7 bases. V lost 2 bases to trimming and J lost 5 bases; unmatched junction nucleotides: 8. Germline values: CDR1 MNHNY, CDR2 SVGAGI (reference sequence). The CDR3 contains 15 residues.

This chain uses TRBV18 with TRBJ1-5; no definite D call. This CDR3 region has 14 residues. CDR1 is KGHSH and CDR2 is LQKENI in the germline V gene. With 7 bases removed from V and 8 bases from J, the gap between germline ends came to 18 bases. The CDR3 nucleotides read TGTGCCAGCTTGCGGGATGGCAGCAGCAAGCCCCAGCATTTT. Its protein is CASLRDGSSKPQHF.

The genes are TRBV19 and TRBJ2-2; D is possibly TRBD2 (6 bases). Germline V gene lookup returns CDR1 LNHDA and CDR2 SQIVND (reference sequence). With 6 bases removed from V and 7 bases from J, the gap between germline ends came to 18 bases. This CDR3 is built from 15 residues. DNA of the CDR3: TGTGCCAGTAGGAGAACCGGGAGTCTAGGCGGGGAGCTGTTTTTT. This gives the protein CASRRTGSLGGELFF.

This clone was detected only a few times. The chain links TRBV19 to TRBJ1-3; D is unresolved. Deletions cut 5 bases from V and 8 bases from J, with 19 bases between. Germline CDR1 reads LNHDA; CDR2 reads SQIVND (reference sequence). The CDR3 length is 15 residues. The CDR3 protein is CASSPRRDSSDTIYF. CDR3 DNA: TGTGCCAGTAGTCCCCGACGAGACTCGTCGGACACCATATATTTT.

This chain's CDR3 is CAWSGTAVTDTQYF. In DNA, the CDR3 is TGTGCCTGGAGTGGTACCGCGGTCACAGATACGCAGTATTTT. This chain links TRBV30 with TRBJ2-3; D is unclear. V shed 1 base and J shed 2 bases, with 10 bases lying between them. Per germline, CDR1 GTSNPN and CDR2 SVGIG (reference sequence). This CDR3 contains 14 residues. The full variable domain, its missing parts supplied by reference TRBV30 and TRBJ2-3, is SQTIHQWPATLVQPVGSPLSLECTVEGTSNPNLYWYRQAAGRGLQLLFYSVGIGQISSEVPQNLSASRPQDRQFILSSKKLLLSDSGFYLCAWSGTAVTDTQYFGPGTRLTVL.

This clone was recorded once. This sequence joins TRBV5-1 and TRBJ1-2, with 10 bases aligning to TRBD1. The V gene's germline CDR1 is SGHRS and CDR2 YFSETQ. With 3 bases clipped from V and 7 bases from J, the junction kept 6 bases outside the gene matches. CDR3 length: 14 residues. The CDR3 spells CASSSRTGGSGYTF. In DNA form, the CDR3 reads TGCGCCAGCAGCTCCCGGACAGGGGGTAGTGGCTACACCTTC.

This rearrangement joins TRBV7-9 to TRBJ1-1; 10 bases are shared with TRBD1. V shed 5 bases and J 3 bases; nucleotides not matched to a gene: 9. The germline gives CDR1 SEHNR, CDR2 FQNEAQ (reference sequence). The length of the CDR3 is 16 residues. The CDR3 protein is CASSLPGQGRDTEAFF. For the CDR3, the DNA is TGTGCCAGCAGCCTACCGGGACAGGGGAGGGACACTGAAGCTTTCTTT.

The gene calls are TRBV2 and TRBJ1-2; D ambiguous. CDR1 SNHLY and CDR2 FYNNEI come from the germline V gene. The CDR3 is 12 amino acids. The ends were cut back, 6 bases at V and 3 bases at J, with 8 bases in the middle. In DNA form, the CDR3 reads TGTGCCAGCAGACTTAGTCACTATGGCTACACCTTC. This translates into CASRLSHYGYTF.

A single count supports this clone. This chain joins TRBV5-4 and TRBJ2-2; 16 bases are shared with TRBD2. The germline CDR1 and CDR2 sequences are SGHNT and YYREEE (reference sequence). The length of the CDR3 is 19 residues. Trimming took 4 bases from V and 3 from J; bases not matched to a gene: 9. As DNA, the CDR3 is TGTGCCAGCAGCGCGGCGGGACTAGCGGGAGGGCCTTACACCGGGGAGCTGTTTTTT. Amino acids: CASSAAGLAGGPYTGELFF.

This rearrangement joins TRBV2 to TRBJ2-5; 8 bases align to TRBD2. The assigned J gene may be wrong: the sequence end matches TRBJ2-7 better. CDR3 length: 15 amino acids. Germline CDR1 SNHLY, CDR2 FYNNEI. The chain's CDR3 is CASKRHSGASYEQYF. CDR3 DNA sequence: TGTGCCAGCAAGAGACATAGCGGGGCCTCCTACGAGCAGTACTTC.

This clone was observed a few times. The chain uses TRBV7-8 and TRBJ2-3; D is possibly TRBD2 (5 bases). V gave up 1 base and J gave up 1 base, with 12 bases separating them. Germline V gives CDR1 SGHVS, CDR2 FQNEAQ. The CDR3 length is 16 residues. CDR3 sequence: CASSLVPPEGTDTQYF. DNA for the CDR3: TGTGCCAGCAGCTTAGTGCCCCCGGAGGGCACAGATACGCAGTATTTT.

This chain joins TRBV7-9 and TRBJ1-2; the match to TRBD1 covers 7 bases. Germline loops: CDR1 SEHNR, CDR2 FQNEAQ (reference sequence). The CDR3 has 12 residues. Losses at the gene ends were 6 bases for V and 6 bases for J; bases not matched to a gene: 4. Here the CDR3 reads CASRQGVDGYTF. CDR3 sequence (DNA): TGTGCCAGCAGGCAGGGGGTTGATGGCTACACCTTC.

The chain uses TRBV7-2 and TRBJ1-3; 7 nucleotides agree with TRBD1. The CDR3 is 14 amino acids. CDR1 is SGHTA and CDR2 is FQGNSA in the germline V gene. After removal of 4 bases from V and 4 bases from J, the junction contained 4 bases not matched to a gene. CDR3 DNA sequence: TGTGCCAGCAGCTCCACAGGGGCAGGAAACACCATATATTTT. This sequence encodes CASSSTGAGNTIYF.

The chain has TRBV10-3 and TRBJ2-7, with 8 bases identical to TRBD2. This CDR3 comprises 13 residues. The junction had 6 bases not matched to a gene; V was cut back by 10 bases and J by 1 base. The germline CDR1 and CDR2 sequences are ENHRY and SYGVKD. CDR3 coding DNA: TGTGCCAGTAATAGCGGGACGTCCTACGAGCAGTACTTC. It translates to CASNSGTSYEQYF.

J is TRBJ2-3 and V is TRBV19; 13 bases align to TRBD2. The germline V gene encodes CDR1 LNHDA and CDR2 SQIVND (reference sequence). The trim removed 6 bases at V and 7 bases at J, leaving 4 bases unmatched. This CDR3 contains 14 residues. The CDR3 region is CASSLGTSGNTQYF. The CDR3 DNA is TGTGCCAGTAGCCTCGGGACTAGCGGGAATACGCAGTATTTT.

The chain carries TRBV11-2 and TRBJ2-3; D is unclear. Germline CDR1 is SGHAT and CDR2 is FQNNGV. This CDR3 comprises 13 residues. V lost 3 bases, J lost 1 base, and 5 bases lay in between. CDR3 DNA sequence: TGTGCCAGCAGCTTTTTCGGCACAGATACGCAGTATTTT. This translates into CASSFFGTDTQYF.

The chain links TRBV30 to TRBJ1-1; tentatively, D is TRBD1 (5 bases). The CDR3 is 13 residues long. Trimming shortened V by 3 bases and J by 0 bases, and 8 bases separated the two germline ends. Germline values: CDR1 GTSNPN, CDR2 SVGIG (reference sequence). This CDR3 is CAWRDTVNTEAFF. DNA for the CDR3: TGTGCCTGGAGGGACACGGTGAACACTGAAGCTTTCTTT.

CDR3 protein: CASSLTSGVSDTQYF. The CDR3 coding sequence is TGTGCCAGCAGCTTGACTAGCGGGGTTAGCGATACGCAGTATTTT. This chain links TRBV11-3 with TRBJ2-3; 11 positions agree with TRBD2. The CDR3 spans 15 residues. In germline, CDR1 is SGHNT, CDR2 YENEEA. The V gene end was trimmed by 3 bases and the J gene end by 6 bases; junction bases not matched to a gene: 5. Based on the CDR3 plus reference TRBV11-3 and TRBJ2-3, the full variable domain is EAGVVQSPRYKIIEKKQPVAFWCNPISGHNTLYWYLQNLGQGPELLIRYENEEAVDDSQLPKDRFSAERLKGVDSTLKIQPAELGDSAVYLCASSLTSGVSDTQYFGPGTRLTVL.

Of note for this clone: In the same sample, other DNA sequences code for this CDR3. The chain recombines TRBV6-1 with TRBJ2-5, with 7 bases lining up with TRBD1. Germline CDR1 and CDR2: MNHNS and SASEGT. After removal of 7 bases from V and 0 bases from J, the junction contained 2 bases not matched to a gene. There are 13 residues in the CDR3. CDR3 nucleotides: TGTGCCAGCACCGGGACAGACCAAGAGACCCAGTACTTC. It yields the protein CASTGTDQETQYF.

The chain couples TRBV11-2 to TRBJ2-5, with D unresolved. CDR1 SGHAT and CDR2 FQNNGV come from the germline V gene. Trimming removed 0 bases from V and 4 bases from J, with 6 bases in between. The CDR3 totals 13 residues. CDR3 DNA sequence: TGTGCCAGCAGCTTAGACAGTTTAGAGACCCAGTACTTC. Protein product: CASSLDSLETQYF.